In this sample, the clone carrying this T cell receptor beta chain turned up a few times. Its specificity is not known. This same CDR3 is encoded by further DNA sequences in the sample. These data belong to a study of shared clonotypes between healthy human individuals. Across the study: Each donor's CD8 memory used one plate, CD8 naive two, each CD4 subset three.

The CDR3 has 11 residues. V was cut by 3 bases and J by 9 bases, with 3 bases left in between. Germline V gene lookup returns CDR1 MNHNS and CDR2 SASEGT. Whole-study findings and limits: Donor scarcity curtailed the genetic and exposure-history diversity represented herein.

Method: immunoSEQ multiplex PCR; TCRdb's copy keeps in-frame clones and lacks some. The sample holds about 2.4 million clones, around 94% seen once. The J gene is TRBJ1-6, the V gene TRBV6-1, with unresolved D. The material sequenced was naive CD4+ T cells sorted from blood. Subset meaning: CD45RA+ positively selected. This receptor was taken from a man aged 18 to 30 in good health. The CDR3 DNA reads TGTGCCAGCAGTGAGGGTTCACCCCTCCACTTT. Protein sequence: CASSEGSPLHF.